Following are 14 T cell receptor beta chains from one sample sequenced in a study of CD8 T cells in ankylosing spondylitis. TCRdb fed the 5' RACE reads into MiXCR, producing one record per CDR3 protein. The table lists some 250,000 distinct CDR3 sequences, 20% to 30% of them singletons. Sequenced input: blood, either unsorted or a sorted T cell fraction (not recorded which). Receptors originate from a male donor with ankylosing spondylitis or in good health (not recorded which).

This clonotype was recorded only once. The CDR3 loop reads CSAGGTGGLSDTQYF. CDR3 nucleotides: TGCAGTGCTGGGGGTACGGGGGGGCTTTCAGATACGCAGTATTTT. The V call is TRBV20-1, the J call TRBJ2-3, with 8 positions matching TRBD2. CDR1 DFQATT and CDR2 SNEGSKA come from the germline V gene (reference sequence). V gave up 5 bases and J gave up 4 bases; unmatched junction bases: 11. The CDR3 totals 15 residues.

This clonotype was observed at least ten times. The chain has TRBV20-1 and TRBJ1-1; 10 nucleotides align to TRBD1. The CDR3 covers 12 residues. Germline CDR1 is DFQATT and CDR2 is SNEGSKA (reference sequence). The chain's CDR3 is CRPMTGGVKAFF. The CDR3 DNA is TGCAGACCTATGACAGGGGGCGTAAAGGCTTTCTTT.

In its sample, this clonotype was seen once. The chain employs TRBV4-2 and TRBJ2-5, with D unclear. V lost 0 bases to trimming and J lost 1 base, with 9 bases between them. Germline V CDR1 and CDR2: LGHNA, YNFKEQ. This CDR3 has 15 residues. The CDR3 is CASSQESGGQETQYF. The CDR3 DNA follows: TGTGCCAGCAGCCAAGAATCGGGTGGCCAAGAGACCCAGTACTTC.

With regard to this clonotype: No conserved phenylalanine or tryptophan is present at the end of the CDR3, so a read error is the likely explanation. V gene TRBV6-1 combines with J gene TRBJ2-7; D is possibly TRBD1 (6 bases). Germline values: CDR1 MNHNS, CDR2 SASEGT. The V gene lost 5 bases and the J gene lost 6 bases, with 14 bases spanning the gap. The length of the CDR3 is 13 residues. The CDR3: CASSILQGAEQYL. In nucleotides, the CDR3 is TGTGCCAGCAGTATCCTACAGGGAGCCGAGCAGTACCTC.

This clonotype was detected ten times or more. CDR3 sequence (DNA): TGTGCCAGCAGCGGGGGGGGGACAGGGGATACGCAGTATTTT. Residues: CASSGGGTGDTQYF. This rearrangement joins TRBV9 to TRBJ2-3; 9 bases line up with TRBD1. CDR3 length equals 14 residues. CDR1 SGDLS and CDR2 YYNGEE come from the germline V gene. The trim removed 3 bases at V and 6 bases at J, leaving 5 bases unmatched.

Here the CDR3 DNA reads TGTGCCACCAGCGGTAACCGGGATAAGCAGTACTTC. Its translation: CATSGNRDKQYF. The V gene is TRBV15, the J gene TRBJ2-7; a possible D gene is TRBD2 (5 bases). Trimming cost V 5 bases and J 8 bases, with 13 bases left between them. This CDR3 is 12 amino acids long. Germline CDR1 LNHNV, CDR2 YYDKDF (reference sequence). Using reference TRBV15 and TRBJ2-7 for the parts outside the CDR3, the full variable domain is DAMVIQNPRYQVTQFGKPVTLSCSQTLNHNVMYWYQQKSSQAPKLLFHYYDKDFNNEADTPDNFQSRRPNTSFCFLDIRSPGLGDTAMYLCATSGNRDKQYFGPGTRLTVT.

The chain combines TRBV7-2 with TRBJ2-6, with D possibly being TRBD2 (5 bases). This CDR3 spans 16 amino acids. V gave up 5 bases and J gave up 2 bases, with 13 bases separating them. CDR1 is SGHTA, CDR2 FQGNSA, per germline. CDR3 region: CASSVLFGAGANVLTF. The CDR3 bases are TGTGCCAGCAGCGTCCTGTTCGGGGCTGGGGCCAACGTCCTGACTTTC.

The chain is built from TRBV10-1 and TRBJ2-5; 8 bases map to TRBD2. After removal of 2 bases from V and 5 bases from J, the junction contained 10 bases not matched to a gene. The CDR3 consists of 16 residues. The germline CDR1 and CDR2 sequences are WNHNN and SYGVQD (reference sequence). CDR3 residues: CASSETRGARRETQYF. The CDR3 DNA reads TGCGCCAGCAGTGAGACGCGGGGGGCGCGACGGGAGACCCAGTACTTC.

V and J are TRBV29-1 and TRBJ2-2; 9 nucleotides line up with TRBD1. CDR1 is SQVTM and CDR2 is ANQGSEA in the germline V gene. The junction had 8 bases not matched to a gene; V was cut back by 6 bases and J by 6 bases. The CDR3 has 14 residues. The CDR3 is CSVGTGLDAGELFF. The CDR3 DNA sequence: TGCAGCGTGGGGACAGGGTTAGACGCCGGGGAGCTGTTTTTT.

The chain recombines TRBV20-1 with TRBJ2-7; D gene ambiguous. Trimming stripped 6 bases from V and 0 bases from J, with 15 bases between. This CDR3 is 14 amino acids long. Germline values: CDR1 DFQATT, CDR2 SNEGSKA (reference sequence). CDR3 region: CSAPPGRSSYEQYF. In nucleotides, the CDR3 is TGCAGTGCCCCCCCGGGCAGGAGCTCCTACGAGCAGTACTTC.

At least ten counts were recorded for this clonotype. The chain links TRBV5-4 to TRBJ1-4; possibly TRBD1 for D (5 bases). V was clipped by 4 bases and J by 3 bases, with 10 bases between them. Germline lookup yields CDR1 SGHNT and CDR2 YYREEE (reference sequence). This CDR3 has 14 residues. The CDR3 sequence is CASSQGAANEKLFF. The CDR3 nucleotides read TGTGCCAGCAGCCAAGGGGCGGCTAATGAAAAACTGTTTTTT.

This clonotype was observed many times. CDR3 sequence reads: CASSHRPPDTQYF. CDR3 DNA: TGTGCCAGCAGCCACCGTCCCCCAGATACGCAGTATTTT. The genes are TRBV9 and TRBJ2-3; no firm D call. From germline, CDR1 is SGDLS and CDR2 YYNGEE. This CDR3 region has 13 residues. V gave up 4 bases and J gave up 4 bases, with 10 bases separating them.

The sample holds a few counts of this clonotype. The chain carries TRBV5-6 and TRBJ2-7; 8 bases line up with TRBD1. The CDR3 totals 16 residues. The junction had 14 bases not matched to a gene; V was cut back by 4 bases and J by 5 bases. Germline V CDR1 and CDR2: SGHDT, YYEEEE. The CDR3 region has the DNA TGTGCCAGCAGCGTCGGACAGGGTCGATTAGGGAACGAGCAGTACTTC. Its translation is CASSVGQGRLGNEQYF.

This clonotype appeared many times. The gene calls are TRBV28 and TRBJ1-5; D uncertain. The V gene lost 2 bases and the J gene lost 3 bases, with 2 bases spanning the gap. CDR1 MDHEN and CDR2 SYDVKM come from the germline V gene. This CDR3 spans 12 amino acids. The CDR3, as DNA: TGTGCCAGCAGTTTAATCAATCAGCCCCAGCATTTT. It specifies CASSLINQPQHF.